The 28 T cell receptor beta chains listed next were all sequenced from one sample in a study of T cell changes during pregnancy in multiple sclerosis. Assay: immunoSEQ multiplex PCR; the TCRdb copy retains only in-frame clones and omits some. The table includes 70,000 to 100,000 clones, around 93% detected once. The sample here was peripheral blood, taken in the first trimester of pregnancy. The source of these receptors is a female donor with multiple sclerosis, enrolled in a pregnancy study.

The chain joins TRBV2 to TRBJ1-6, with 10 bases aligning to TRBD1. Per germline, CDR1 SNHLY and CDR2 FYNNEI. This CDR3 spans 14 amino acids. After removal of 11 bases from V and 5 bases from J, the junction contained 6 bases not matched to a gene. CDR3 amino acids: CAARQGANNSPLHF. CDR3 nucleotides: TGTGCCGCCAGACAGGGGGCCAATAATTCACCCCTCCACTTT. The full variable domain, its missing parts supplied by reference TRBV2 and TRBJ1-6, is EPEVTQTPSHQVTQMGQEVILRCVPISNHLYFYWYRQILGQKVEFLVSFYNNEISEKSEIFDDQFSVERPDGSNFTLKIRSTKLEDSAMYFCAARQGANNSPLHFGNGTRLTVT.

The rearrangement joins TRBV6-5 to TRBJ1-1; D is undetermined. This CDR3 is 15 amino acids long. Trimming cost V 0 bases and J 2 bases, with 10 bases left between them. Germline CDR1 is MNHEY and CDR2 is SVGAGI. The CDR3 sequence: CASSYSWTSNTEAFF. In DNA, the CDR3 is TGTGCCAGCAGTTACTCGTGGACTTCCAACACTGAAGCTTTCTTT.

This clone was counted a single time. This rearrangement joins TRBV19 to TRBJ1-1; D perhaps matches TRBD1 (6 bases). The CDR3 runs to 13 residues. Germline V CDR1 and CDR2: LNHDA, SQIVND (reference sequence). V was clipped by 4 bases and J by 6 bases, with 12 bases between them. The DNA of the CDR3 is TGTGCCAGTAGTACCACAGGGAGTTCTGAAGCTTTCTTT. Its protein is CASSTTGSSEAFF.

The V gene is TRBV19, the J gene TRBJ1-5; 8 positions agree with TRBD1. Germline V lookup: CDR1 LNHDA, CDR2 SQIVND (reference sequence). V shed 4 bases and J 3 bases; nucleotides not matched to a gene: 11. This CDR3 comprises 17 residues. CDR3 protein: CASSTPVRTGFNQPQHF. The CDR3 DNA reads TGTGCCAGTAGTACCCCAGTCCGGACAGGGTTCAATCAGCCCCAGCATTTT.

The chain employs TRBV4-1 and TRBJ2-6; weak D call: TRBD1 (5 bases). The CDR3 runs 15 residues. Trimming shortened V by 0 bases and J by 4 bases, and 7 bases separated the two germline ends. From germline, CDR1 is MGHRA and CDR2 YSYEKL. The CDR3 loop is CASSQDKGGANVLTF. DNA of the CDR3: TGCGCCAGCAGCCAAGATAAGGGGGGGGCCAACGTCCTGACTTTC.

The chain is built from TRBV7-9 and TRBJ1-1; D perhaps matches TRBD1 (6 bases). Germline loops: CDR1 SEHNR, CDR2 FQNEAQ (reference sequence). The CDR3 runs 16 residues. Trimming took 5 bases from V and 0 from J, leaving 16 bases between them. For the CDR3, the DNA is TGTGCCAGCAGCCCTTACAGGGCAGCATTGAACACTGAAGCTTTCTTT. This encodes CASSPYRAALNTEAFF.

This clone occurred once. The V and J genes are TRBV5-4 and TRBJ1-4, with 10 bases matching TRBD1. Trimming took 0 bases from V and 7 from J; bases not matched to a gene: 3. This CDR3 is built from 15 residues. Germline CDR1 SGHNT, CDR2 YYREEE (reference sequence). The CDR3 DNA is TGTGCCAGCAGCTTGGTGGGACAGGGGTCTGAAAAACTGTTTTTT. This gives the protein CASSLVGQGSEKLFF.

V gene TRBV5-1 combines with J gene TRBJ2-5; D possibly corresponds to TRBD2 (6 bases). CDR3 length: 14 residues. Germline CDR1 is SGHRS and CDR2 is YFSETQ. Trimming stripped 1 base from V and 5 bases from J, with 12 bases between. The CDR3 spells CASSLSGGRETQYF. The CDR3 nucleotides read TGCGCCAGCAGCTTGTCTGGGGGGAGGGAGACCCAGTACTTC.

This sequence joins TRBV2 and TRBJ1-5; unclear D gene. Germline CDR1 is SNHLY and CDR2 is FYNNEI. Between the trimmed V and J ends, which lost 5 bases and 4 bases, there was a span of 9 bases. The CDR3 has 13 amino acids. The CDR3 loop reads CASSILQNQPQHF. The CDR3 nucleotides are TGTGCCAGCAGTATTTTGCAGAATCAGCCCCAGCATTTT.

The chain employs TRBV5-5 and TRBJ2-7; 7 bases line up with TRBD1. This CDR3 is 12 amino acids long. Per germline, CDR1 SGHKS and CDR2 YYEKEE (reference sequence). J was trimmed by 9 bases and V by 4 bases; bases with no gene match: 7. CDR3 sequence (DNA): TGTGCCAGCAGCGGGACAGAGGTGGGGCAGTACTTC. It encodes CASSGTEVGQYF.

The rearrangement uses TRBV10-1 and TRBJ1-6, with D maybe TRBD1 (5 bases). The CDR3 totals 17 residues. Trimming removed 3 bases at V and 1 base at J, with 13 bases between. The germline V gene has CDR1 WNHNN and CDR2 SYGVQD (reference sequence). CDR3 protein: CASSEYKGSSYNSPLHF. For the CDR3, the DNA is TGCGCCAGCAGTGAATACAAGGGGTCTTCCTATAATTCACCCCTCCACTTT.

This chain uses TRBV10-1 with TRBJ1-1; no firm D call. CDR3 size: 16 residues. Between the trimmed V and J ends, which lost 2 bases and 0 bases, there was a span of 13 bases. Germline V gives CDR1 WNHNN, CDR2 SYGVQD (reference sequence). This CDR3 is CASSEELASMNTEAFF. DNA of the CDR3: TGCGCCAGCAGTGAGGAGCTAGCAAGCATGAACACTGAAGCTTTCTTT.

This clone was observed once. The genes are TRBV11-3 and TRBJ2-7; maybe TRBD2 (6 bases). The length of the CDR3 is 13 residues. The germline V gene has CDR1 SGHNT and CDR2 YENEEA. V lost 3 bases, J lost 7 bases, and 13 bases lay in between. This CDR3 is CASSFGGSEEQYF. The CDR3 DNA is TGTGCCAGCAGCTTTGGGGGGAGTGAGGAGCAGTACTTC.

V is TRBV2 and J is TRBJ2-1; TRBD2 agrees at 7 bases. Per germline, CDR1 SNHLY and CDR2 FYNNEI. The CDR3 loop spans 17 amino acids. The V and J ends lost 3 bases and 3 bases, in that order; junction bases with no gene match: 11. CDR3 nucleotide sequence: TGTGCCAGCAGTGAGCACTTAGCGGGTCGGGGCTACAATGAGCAGTTCTTC. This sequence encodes CASSEHLAGRGYNEQFF.

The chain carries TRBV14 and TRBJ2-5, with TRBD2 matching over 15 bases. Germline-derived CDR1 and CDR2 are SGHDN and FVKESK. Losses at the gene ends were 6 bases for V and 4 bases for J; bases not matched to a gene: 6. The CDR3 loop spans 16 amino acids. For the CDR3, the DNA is TGTGCCAGCAGTCGGACTAGCGGGGGGGCCAGAGAGACCCAGTACTTC. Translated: CASSRTSGGARETQYF.

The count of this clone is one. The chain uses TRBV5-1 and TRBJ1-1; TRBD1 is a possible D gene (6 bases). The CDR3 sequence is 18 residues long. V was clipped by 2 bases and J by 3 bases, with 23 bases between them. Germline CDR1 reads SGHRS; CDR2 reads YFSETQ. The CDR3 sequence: CASSFRGARVPMDTEAFF. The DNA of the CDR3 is TGCGCCAGCAGCTTCCGGGGGGCTCGCGTACCTATGGACACTGAAGCTTTCTTT. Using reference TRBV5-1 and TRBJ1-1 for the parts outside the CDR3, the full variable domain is KAGVTQTPRYLIKTRGQQVTLSCSPISGHRSVSWYQQTPGQGLQFLFEYFSETQRNKGNFPGRFSGRQFSNSRSEMNVSTLELGDSALYLCASSFRGARVPMDTEAFFGQGTRLTVV.

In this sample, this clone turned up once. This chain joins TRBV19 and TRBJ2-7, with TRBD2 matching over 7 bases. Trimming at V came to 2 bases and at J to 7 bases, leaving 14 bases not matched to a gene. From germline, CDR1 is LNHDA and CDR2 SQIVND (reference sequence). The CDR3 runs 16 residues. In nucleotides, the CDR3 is TGTGCCAGTAGTATACCTACCGGGACTACCACGGGGGAGCAGTACTTC. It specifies CASSIPTGTTTGEQYF.

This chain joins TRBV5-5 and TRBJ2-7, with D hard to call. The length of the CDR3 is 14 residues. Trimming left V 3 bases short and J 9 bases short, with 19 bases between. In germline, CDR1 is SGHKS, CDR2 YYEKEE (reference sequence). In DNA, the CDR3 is TGTGCCAGCAGCTATAGACTGACCCCCAACGGGCAGTACTTC. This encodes CASSYRLTPNGQYF.

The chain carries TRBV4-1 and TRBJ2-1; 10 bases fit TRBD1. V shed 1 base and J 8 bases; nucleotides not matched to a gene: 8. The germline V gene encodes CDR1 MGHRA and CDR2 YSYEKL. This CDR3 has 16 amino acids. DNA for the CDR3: TGCGCCAGCAGCCAAGCCCCCAGGACAGGGGGGGATGAGCAGTTCTTC. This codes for CASSQAPRTGGDEQFF.

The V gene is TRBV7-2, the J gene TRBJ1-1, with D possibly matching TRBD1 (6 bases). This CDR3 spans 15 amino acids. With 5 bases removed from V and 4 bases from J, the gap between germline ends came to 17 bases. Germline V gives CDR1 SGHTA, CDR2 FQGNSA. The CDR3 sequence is CASSPEGGYGTEAFF. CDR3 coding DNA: TGTGCCAGCAGCCCAGAGGGGGGGTATGGCACTGAAGCTTTCTTT.

The CDR3 region is CASSRRTAFYEQYF. The CDR3 coding sequence is TGTGCCAGTAGTCGTAGGACAGCTTTTTACGAGCAGTACTTC. The chain carries TRBV19 and TRBJ2-7; D may be TRBD1 (6 bases). This CDR3 region has 14 residues. Germline CDR1 is LNHDA and CDR2 is SQIVND (reference sequence). Trimming removed 5 bases from V and 4 bases from J, with 15 bases in between.

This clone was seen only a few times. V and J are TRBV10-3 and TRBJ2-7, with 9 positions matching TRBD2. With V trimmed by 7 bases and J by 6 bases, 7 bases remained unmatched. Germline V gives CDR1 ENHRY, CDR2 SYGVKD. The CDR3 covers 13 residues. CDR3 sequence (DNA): TGTGCCATCACGCCAGCGGGGGGTGCCGAGCAGTACTTC. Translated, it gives CAITPAGGAEQYF.

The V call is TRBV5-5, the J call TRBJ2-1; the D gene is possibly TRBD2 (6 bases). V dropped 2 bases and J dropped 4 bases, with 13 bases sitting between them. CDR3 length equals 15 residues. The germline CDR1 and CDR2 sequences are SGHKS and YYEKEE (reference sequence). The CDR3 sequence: CASSFGGLAYNEQFF. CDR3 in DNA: TGTGCCAGCAGCTTCGGGGGACTTGCATACAATGAGCAGTTCTTC.

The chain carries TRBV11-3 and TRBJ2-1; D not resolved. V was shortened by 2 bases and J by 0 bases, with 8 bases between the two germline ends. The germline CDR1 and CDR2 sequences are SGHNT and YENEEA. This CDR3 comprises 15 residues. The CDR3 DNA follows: TGTGCCAGCAGCTTAACAAGGAGCTCCTACAATGAGCAGTTCTTC. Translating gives CASSLTRSSYNEQFF.

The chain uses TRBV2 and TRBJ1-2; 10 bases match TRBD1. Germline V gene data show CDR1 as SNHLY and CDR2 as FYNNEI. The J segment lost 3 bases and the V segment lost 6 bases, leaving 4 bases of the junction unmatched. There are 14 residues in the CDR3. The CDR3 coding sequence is TGTGCCAGCAGCCGGGACAGGGGAGACTATGGCTACACCTTC. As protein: CASSRDRGDYGYTF.

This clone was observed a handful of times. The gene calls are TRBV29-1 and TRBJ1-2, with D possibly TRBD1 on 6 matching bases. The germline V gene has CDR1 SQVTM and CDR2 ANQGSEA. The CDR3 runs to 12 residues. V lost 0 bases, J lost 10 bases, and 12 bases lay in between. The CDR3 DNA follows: TGCAGCGTTGAAGAGGGGGCCCTACCCTACACCTTC. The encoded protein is CSVEEGALPYTF.

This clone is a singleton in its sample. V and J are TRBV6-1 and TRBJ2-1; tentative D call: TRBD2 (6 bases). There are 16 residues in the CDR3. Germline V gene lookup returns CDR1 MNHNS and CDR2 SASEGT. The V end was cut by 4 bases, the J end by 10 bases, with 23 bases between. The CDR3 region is CASSASRLSGGHEQFF. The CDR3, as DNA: TGTGCCAGCAGTGCAAGTCGACTAAGCGGAGGGCACGAGCAGTTCTTC.

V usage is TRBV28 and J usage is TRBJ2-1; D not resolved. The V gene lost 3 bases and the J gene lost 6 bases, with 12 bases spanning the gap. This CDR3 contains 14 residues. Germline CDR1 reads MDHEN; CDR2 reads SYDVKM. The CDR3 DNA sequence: TGTGCCAGCAGTTTCGCGCCGCCCCTCAATGAGCAGTTCTTC. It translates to CASSFAPPLNEQFF.